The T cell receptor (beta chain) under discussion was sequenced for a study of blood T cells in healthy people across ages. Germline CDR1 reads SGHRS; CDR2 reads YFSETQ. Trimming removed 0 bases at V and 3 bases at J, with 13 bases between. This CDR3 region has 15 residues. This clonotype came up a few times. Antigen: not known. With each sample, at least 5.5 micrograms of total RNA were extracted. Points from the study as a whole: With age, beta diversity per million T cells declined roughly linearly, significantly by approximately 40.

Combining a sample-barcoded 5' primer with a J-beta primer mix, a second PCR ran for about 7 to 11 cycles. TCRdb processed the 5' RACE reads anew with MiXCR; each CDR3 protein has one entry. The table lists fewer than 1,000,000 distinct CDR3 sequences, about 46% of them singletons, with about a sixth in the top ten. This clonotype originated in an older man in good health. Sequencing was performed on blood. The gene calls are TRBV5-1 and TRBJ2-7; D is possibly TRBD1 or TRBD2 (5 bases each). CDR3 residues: CASSLGGRDLYEQYF. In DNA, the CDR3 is TGCGCCAGCAGCTTGGGGGGACGGGACCTCTACGAGCAGTACTTC. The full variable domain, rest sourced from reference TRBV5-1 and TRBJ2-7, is KAGVTQTPRYLIKTRGQQVTLSCSPISGHRSVSWYQQTPGQGLQFLFEYFSETQRNKGNFPGRFSGRQFSNSRSEMNVSTLELGDSALYLCASSLGGRDLYEQYFGPGTRLTVT.